Following are 21 T cell receptor beta chains from one sample sequenced in a study of OX40 agonist ivuxolimab in advanced cancers. The repertoire was sequenced with immunoSEQ multiplex PCR; TCRdb's copy has only in-frame clones and lacks some. This table holds approximately 76,000 clones, about 82% found once. The sample consisted of CD4+ or CD8+ T cells sorted from blood, taken in a trial of the OX40 agonist ivuxolimab. The receptors derive from an adult with an advanced solid tumor such as melanoma, head and neck, liver or kidney cancer.

CDR3 residues: CASSAQGTNEKLFF. The CDR3 DNA reads TGTGCCAGCAGCGCACAGGGAACAAATGAAAAACTGTTTTTT. The V and J genes are TRBV7-9 and TRBJ1-4; tentative D call: TRBD1 (6 bases). The germline V and J ends were trimmed by 5 bases and 5 bases, with 12 bases remaining between them. The CDR3 consists of 14 residues. The V gene's germline CDR1 is SEHNR and CDR2 FQNEAQ (reference sequence).

The chain recombines TRBV4-3 with TRBJ2-1; TRBD2 aligns across 8 bases. With V trimmed by 2 bases and J by 4 bases, 4 bases remained unmatched. Germline V gene sequence: CDR1 LGHNA, CDR2 YSLEER. This CDR3 is 15 amino acids long. CDR3 residues: CASSQSTSGYNEQFF. The CDR3 DNA sequence: TGCGCCAGCAGCCAAAGCACTAGCGGATACAATGAGCAGTTCTTC.

The chain uses TRBV6-6 and TRBJ2-5; TRBD1 agrees at 7 bases. The ends lost 5 bases at V and 5 bases at J; junction bases unmatched: 11. The germline CDR1 and CDR2 sequences are MNHNY and SVGAGI (reference sequence). CDR3 length equals 15 residues. DNA for the CDR3: TGTGCCAGCAGTCCGTACGACAGGGCCAGGGAGACCCAGTACTTC. This translates into CASSPYDRARETQYF.

The chain has TRBV27 and TRBJ1-3; the D is unclear. Trimming pared 3 bases from V and 1 base from J, leaving 4 bases between. Germline V gives CDR1 MNHEY, CDR2 SMNVEV (reference sequence). The CDR3 is 13 amino acids. The CDR3 DNA follows: TGTGCCAGCAGTTTCCGATCTGGAAACACCATATATTTT. Protein product: CASSFRSGNTIYF.

The V and J genes are TRBV29-1 and TRBJ1-1, with 7 nucleotides matching TRBD1. Germline-derived CDR1 and CDR2 are SQVTM and ANQGSEA. The CDR3 contains 12 residues. Unmatched junction bases numbered 3, after V lost 7 bases and J lost 1 base. The CDR3 region has the DNA TGCAGCGGGGACAGACAGAACACTGAAGCTTTCTTT. It encodes CSGDRQNTEAFF.

The CDR3, as DNA: TGTGCCAGCAGCCGAGGGGGGAATTTGTACGAGCAGTACTTC. Protein product: CASSRGGNLYEQYF. This chain joins TRBV14 and TRBJ2-7; D is perhaps TRBD1 or TRBD2 (6 bases each). Germline lookup yields CDR1 SGHDN and CDR2 FVKESK. CDR3 size: 14 residues. Trimming pared 4 bases from V and 4 bases from J, leaving 14 bases between.

The chain recombines TRBV7-9 with TRBJ2-1; tentative D call: TRBD2 (5 bases). Trimming took off 4 bases at V and 6 bases at J, with 13 bases between the two ends. This CDR3 is built from 14 residues. Germline V gene data show CDR1 as SEHNR and CDR2 as FQNEAQ (reference sequence). The CDR3 region has the DNA TGTGCCAGCAGCTCGGACGGGGTTGGCAATGAGCAGTTCTTC. It translates to CASSSDGVGNEQFF.

In this sample, this clone turned up a few times. The chain carries TRBV5-4 and TRBJ1-1; the D is unclear. Germline CDR1 and CDR2: SGHNT and YYREEE (reference sequence). The CDR3 has 15 amino acids. The V gene lost 4 bases and the J gene lost 0 bases, with 13 bases spanning the gap. The CDR3: CASSPLSGVNTEAFF. The CDR3 DNA sequence: TGTGCCAGCAGCCCCTTAAGTGGGGTGAACACTGAAGCTTTCTTT. Supplemented by reference TRBV5-4 and TRBJ1-1, the full variable domain reads ETGVTQSPTHLIKTRGQQVTLRCSSQSGHNTVSWYQQALGQGPQFIFQYYREEENGRGNFPPRFSGLQFPNYSSELNVNALELDDSALYLCASSPLSGVNTEAFFGQGTRLTVV.

The gene calls are TRBV25-1 and TRBJ1-2; 10 bases align to TRBD1. V trimming: 5 bases; J trimming: 5 bases; junction bases outside the gene matches: 2. Germline V gene sequence: CDR1 MGHDK, CDR2 SYGVNS. The CDR3 is 13 residues long. This CDR3 is CASSLDRGYGYTF. DNA for the CDR3: TGTGCCAGCAGTCTGGACAGGGGGTATGGCTACACCTTC.

The V call is TRBV10-3, the J call TRBJ2-1, with 7 nucleotides matching TRBD2. Germline assignment: CDR1 ENHRY and CDR2 SYGVKD. The CDR3 covers 15 residues. Unmatched junction bases numbered 3, after V lost 0 bases and J lost 4 bases. Written as DNA, the CDR3 is TGTGCCATCAGTGAGTCAACGGGGGGTTACAATGAGCAGTTCTTC. It translates to CAISESTGGYNEQFF.

The genes are TRBV30 and TRBJ1-3; D is ambiguous. Looked up from germline, CDR1 is GTSNPN and CDR2 is SVGIG (reference sequence). The CDR3 covers 12 residues. Between the trimmed V and J ends, which lost 2 bases and 1 base, there was a span of 3 bases. This chain's CDR3 is CAWSRSGNTIYF. CDR3 in DNA: TGTGCCTGGAGTAGGTCTGGAAACACCATATATTTT. The variable domain in full, with the rest retrieved from reference TRBV30 and TRBJ1-3, is SQTIHQWPATLVQPVGSPLSLECTVEGTSNPNLYWYRQAAGRGLQLLFYSVGIGQISSEVPQNLSASRPQDRQFILSSKKLLLSDSGFYLCAWSRSGNTIYFGEGSWLTVV.

V and J are TRBV5-1 and TRBJ2-3; TRBD1 is a possible D gene (6 bases). CDR1 and CDR2 from the germline V gene are SGHRS and YFSETQ. The CDR3 totals 14 residues. The V end was cut by 3 bases, the J end by 4 bases, with 12 bases between. CDR3 DNA: TGCGCCAGCAGCTGGCAGGGGCGAGCAGATACGCAGTATTTT. Its translation is CASSWQGRADTQYF.

The J gene is TRBJ2-7, the V gene TRBV4-3; 7 bases fit TRBD1. Germline V gene lookup returns CDR1 LGHNA and CDR2 YSLEER. V shed 4 bases and J 3 bases; nucleotides not matched to a gene: 6. The CDR3 has 14 amino acids. The CDR3 DNA reads TGCGCCAGCAGCCCGCGGGCAGGGGGCTACGAGCAGTACTTC. This codes for CASSPRAGGYEQYF.

This chain connects TRBV7-8 to TRBJ2-5, with 11 bases aligning to TRBD2. Germline V gives CDR1 SGHVS, CDR2 FQNEAQ. J lost 1 base, V lost 4 bases, and 5 bases had no gene match. This CDR3 contains 16 residues. The CDR3 is CASSSLAGGFQETQYF. For the CDR3, the DNA is TGTGCCAGCAGCTCTCTAGCGGGGGGCTTCCAAGAGACCCAGTACTTC.

V and J are TRBV29-1 and TRBJ2-3, with D maybe TRBD2 (6 bases). The length of the CDR3 is 12 residues. Between the trimmed V and J ends, which lost 7 bases and 3 bases, there was a span of 11 bases. CDR1 is SQVTM, CDR2 ANQGSEA, per germline. CDR3 sequence: CSALRGTDTQYF. The CDR3 nucleotides read TGCAGCGCACTCCGGGGGACAGATACGCAGTATTTT.

J is TRBJ1-2 and V is TRBV7-8; 8 bases line up with TRBD1. Trimming removed 5 bases from V and 7 bases from J; junction bases left unmatched: 12. Germline-derived CDR1 and CDR2 are SGHVS and FQNEAQ. CDR3 length: 15 residues. Here the CDR3 DNA reads TGTGCCAGCAGCCCCCGACCCCGGCAGGGGGCTGGCTACACCTTC. Translating gives CASSPRPRQGAGYTF.

This clone was seen more than once but under ten times. The CDR3 spells CASSEGALYGYTF. The CDR3 DNA sequence: TGTGCCAGCTCCGAGGGGGCCCTCTATGGCTACACCTTC. The chain is built from TRBV18 and TRBJ1-2; TRBD1 matches 7 bases. This CDR3 has 13 amino acids. With 6 bases clipped from V and 4 bases from J, the junction kept 5 bases outside the gene matches. Germline assignment: CDR1 KGHSH and CDR2 LQKENI.

This chain links TRBV11-2 with TRBJ2-5; 7 bases are shared with TRBD1. V dropped 2 bases and J dropped 5; count of bases not matched to a gene: 5. Germline V gives CDR1 SGHAT, CDR2 FQNNGV. This CDR3 comprises 14 residues. The CDR3 region has the DNA TGTGCCAGCAGCTTACGAGGGGGCAGCGAGACCCAGTACTTC. This sequence encodes CASSLRGGSETQYF.

This chain uses TRBV27 with TRBJ1-6; 7 bases fit TRBD1. This CDR3 is built from 14 residues. In germline, CDR1 is MNHEY, CDR2 SMNVEV (reference sequence). The junction had 3 bases not matched to a gene; V was cut back by 5 bases and J by 5 bases. This CDR3 reads CASSLDRNNSPLHF. In DNA form, the CDR3 reads TGTGCCAGCAGTCTGGACAGGAATAATTCACCCCTCCACTTT.

The chain combines TRBV9 with TRBJ2-3, with D hard to call. CDR1 and CDR2 from the germline V gene are SGDLS and YYNGEE. Trimming stripped 4 bases from V and 2 bases from J, with 5 bases between. The CDR3 spans 12 residues. DNA for the CDR3: TGTGCCAGCAGCTTTACCACAGATACGCAGTATTTT. Amino acid sequence: CASSFTTDTQYF.

The count of this clone is one. The chain employs TRBV7-2 and TRBJ2-2, with a weak D call TRBD1 (6 bases). CDR3 length equals 13 residues. The ends were cut back, 4 bases at V and 6 bases at J, with 9 bases in the middle. Germline CDR1 is SGHTA and CDR2 is FQGNSA. The CDR3 sequence is CASSSTGSGELFF. The DNA of the CDR3 is TGTGCCAGCAGCTCAACAGGGTCCGGGGAGCTGTTTTTT.